The 7 T cell receptor beta chains below were found in one sample sequenced in a study of human T cells and chemical hapten exposure. TCRdb re-called the RACE reads through MiXCR, storing one row per CDR3 protein. This table holds 90,000 to 140,000 distinct CDR3 sequences, around 35% found once. Time point described: patch test 3, about 24 weeks after DPC sensitization. The treatment denotes: therapeutic diphenylcyclopropenone sensitization with weekly scalp DPC. The sample was whole blood, taken in connection with sensitization to the hapten diphenylcyclopropenone (DPC). These receptors all stem from a man aged 40-55 years with alopecia areata. Some clones in this sample may be carry-over from other donors' samples.

This clonotype was seen only a few times. The rearrangement joins TRBV12-3 or TRBV12-4 to TRBJ2-3; tentative D call: TRBD1 (7 bases). The CDR3 is 13 amino acids. V was pared by 6 bases and J by 4 bases, with 11 bases between. The DNA of the CDR3 is TGTGCCAGCAGGCGGGACAGCCCAGATACGCAGTATTTT. This gives the protein CASRRDSPDTQYF.

In its sample, this clonotype was seen a few times. DNA of the CDR3: TGTGCCAGCAGCTTGCAGGGAGAAGCTAACTATGGCTACACCTTC. It yields the protein CASSLQGEANYGYTF. V and J are TRBV12-3 or TRBV12-4 and TRBJ1-2; D possibly corresponds to TRBD1 (5 bases). V gave up 6 bases and J gave up 0 bases, with 14 bases separating them. The CDR3 loop spans 15 amino acids.

V gene TRBV7-2 combines with J gene TRBJ2-3, with 7 positions matching TRBD2. V trimming: 4 bases; J trimming: 1 base; junction bases outside the gene matches: 5. CDR1 and CDR2 (germline): SGHTA, FQGNSA. The CDR3 length is 15 residues. DNA of the CDR3: TGTGCCAGCAGCTCGGGACTACCAGGCACAGATACGCAGTATTTT. Translation: CASSSGLPGTDTQYF.

This chain joins TRBV12-3 or TRBV12-4 and TRBJ2-1; D might be TRBD2 (5 bases). V gave up 10 bases and J gave up 5 bases, with 21 bases separating them. CDR3 size: 15 residues. CDR3 sequence reads: CATEDPQRLHNEQFF. The CDR3 nucleotides are TGTGCCACGGAGGACCCCCAGCGGCTCCACAATGAGCAGTTCTTC.

This clonotype was detected only a few times. The chain recombines TRBV27 with TRBJ2-3, with a weak D call TRBD1 (5 bases). The germline CDR1 and CDR2 sequences are MNHEY and SMNVEV (reference sequence). This CDR3 comprises 15 residues. V was shortened by 7 bases and J by 2 bases, with 16 bases between the two germline ends. The CDR3 loop reads CASTPLSGPTDTQYF. For the CDR3, the DNA is TGTGCCAGCACTCCTTTGTCAGGGCCCACAGATACGCAGTATTTT.

The CDR3 loop is CANSYRWTGSSYEQYV. In nucleotides, the CDR3 is TGTGCCAACAGTTACCGCTGGACAGGGAGCTCCTACGAGCAGTACGTC. The chain recombines TRBV6-2 or TRBV6-3 with TRBJ2-7, with 8 bases lining up with TRBD1. The CDR3 has 16 amino acids. Germline V gene lookup returns CDR1 MNHEY and CDR2 SVGEGT.

This clonotype was recorded a few times. The chain couples TRBV6-5 to TRBJ1-3; TRBD1 matches at 9 bases. The CDR3 covers 17 residues. The trim removed 1 base at V and 4 bases at J, leaving 8 bases unmatched. Germline V gene lookup returns CDR1 MNHEY and CDR2 SVGAGI. The CDR3 reads CASSYWMTGGVGNTIYF. The CDR3, as DNA: TGTGCCAGCAGTTACTGGATGACAGGGGGTGTCGGAAACACCATATATTTT.